The 32 T cell receptor beta chains presented below share a single source sample, sequenced in a study of CD8 T cells in ankylosing spondylitis. TCRdb independently ran MiXCR on the 5' RACE reads; one entry per CDR3 protein. The sample yields around 150,000 distinct CDR3 sequences, about an eighth seen once. Sequencing was done on a sample of blood, either unsorted or a sorted T cell fraction (not recorded which). The receptors originated from a female donor with ankylosing spondylitis or in good health (not recorded which).

This clonotype has at least ten counts. The chain combines TRBV27 with TRBJ1-4; 7 nucleotides agree with TRBD1. There are 16 residues in the CDR3. V shed 0 bases, J shed 10 bases, and the junction held 11 bases outside the gene matches. Germline V CDR1 and CDR2: MNHEY, SMNVEV (reference sequence). The CDR3 loop reads CASSLSRDRGVGKLFF. The CDR3 DNA follows: TGTGCCAGCAGTTTATCGCGGGACAGAGGGGTTGGAAAACTGTTTTTT.

This clonotype appeared many times. The rearrangement joins TRBV2 to TRBJ1-4; TRBD1 matches at 10 bases. The CDR3 sequence is 19 residues long. Germline V gives CDR1 SNHLY, CDR2 FYNNEI. With V trimmed by 5 bases and J by 6 bases, 18 bases remained unmatched. The CDR3 spells CASSLTTGGLGTEHEKLFF. CDR3 coding DNA: TGTGCCAGCAGTCTTACGACAGGGGGCTTGGGAACGGAGCATGAAAAACTGTTTTTT.

This clonotype has just a few counts. The rearrangement joins TRBV13 to TRBJ2-7, with unresolved D. Germline values: CDR1 PRHDT, CDR2 FYEKMQ (reference sequence). The CDR3 spans 15 residues. V was pared by 4 bases and J by 2 bases, with 15 bases between. The CDR3 DNA sequence: TGTGCCAGCAGCTCAAGGGAAAACGGGCCCTACGAGCAGTACTTC. As protein: CASSSRENGPYEQYF.

This clonotype was counted many times. The chain carries TRBV7-2 and TRBJ2-3; TRBD1 or TRBD2 may be the D gene (6 bases each). Germline V gene data show CDR1 as SGHTA and CDR2 as FQGNSA. This CDR3 has 16 amino acids. The V end was cut by 5 bases, the J end by 2 bases, with 17 bases between. In DNA form, the CDR3 reads TGTGCCAGCAGCCCCAGGCCTAGGGGGGACACAGATACGCAGTATTTT. It codes for CASSPRPRGDTDTQYF.

This clonotype was seen at least ten times. The CDR3 sequence is CASSRTENTNNEQFF. CDR3 bases: TGTGCCAGCAGCCGAACTGAAAATACGAACAATGAGCAGTTCTTC. The chain employs TRBV7-9 and TRBJ2-1, with D unclear. The V end was cut by 5 bases, the J end by 5 bases, with 16 bases between. CDR1 SEHNR and CDR2 FQNEAQ come from the germline V gene (reference sequence). The CDR3 extends over 15 amino acids.

This clonotype was detected ten times or more. Its ends do not fully match the called genes, so a read error is possible. This chain uses TRBV4-1 with TRBJ2-1, with 9 bases aligning to TRBD2. The CDR3 length is 15 residues. CDR1 and CDR2 (germline): MGHRA, YSYEKL. The CDR3 spells CATGRRTSDYSEQFF. CDR3 DNA: TGCGCCACCGGACGGCGGACTAGCGACTACAGTGAGCAGTTCTTC.

This clonotype was counted at least ten times. V and J are TRBV29-1 and TRBJ2-7; 12 nucleotides match TRBD2. The CDR3 extends over 14 amino acids. CDR1 and CDR2 (germline): SQVTM, ANQGSEA. With V trimmed by 7 bases and J by 7 bases, 11 bases remained unmatched. This chain's CDR3 is CSASLAGGSGEQYF. CDR3 coding DNA: TGCAGCGCATCACTAGCGGGGGGTTCAGGGGAGCAGTACTTC.

The table lists this clonotype with many counts. CDR3 in amino acids: CASLGKTEAFF. For the CDR3, the DNA is TGTGCCAGCTTAGGAAAAACTGAAGCTTTCTTT. The genes are TRBV12-3 or TRBV12-4 and TRBJ1-1, with D unresolved. The CDR3 covers 11 residues. Between the trimmed V and J ends, which lost 8 bases and 5 bases, there was a span of 9 bases.

The V gene is TRBV6-5, the J gene TRBJ2-5; D not resolved. The germline gives CDR1 MNHEY, CDR2 SVGAGI. This CDR3 comprises 13 residues. V dropped 0 bases and J dropped 6 bases, with 8 bases sitting between them. CDR3 in amino acids: CASSYSAPQTQYF. In DNA, the CDR3 is TGTGCCAGCAGTTACTCGGCCCCCCAGACCCAGTACTTC.

The chain is built from TRBV5-1 and TRBJ2-1; 10 bases align to TRBD2. With 4 bases clipped from V and 9 bases from J, the junction kept 13 bases outside the gene matches. Per germline, CDR1 SGHRS and CDR2 YFSETQ. The CDR3 length is 16 residues. The CDR3 region has the DNA TGCGCCAGCAGCCCGGCAGGAGGGACTAGCGTCCTTGAGCAGTTCTTC. It translates to CASSPAGGTSVLEQFF.

This clonotype has at least ten counts. The genes are TRBV5-1 and TRBJ2-5; TRBD2 agrees at 11 bases. Germline V gives CDR1 SGHRS, CDR2 YFSETQ. This CDR3 contains 15 residues. The V gene end was trimmed by 0 bases and the J gene end by 5 bases; junction bases not matched to a gene: 3. In DNA, the CDR3 is TGCGCCAGCAGCTTGGAACTAGCGGGAGTCGAGACCCAGTACTTC. It is translated as CASSLELAGVETQYF.

This chain links TRBV30 with TRBJ2-7, with D tentatively TRBD1 (5 bases). Between the trimmed V and J ends, which lost 3 bases and 4 bases, there was a span of 13 bases. Germline V gene lookup returns CDR1 GTSNPN and CDR2 SVGIG (reference sequence). This CDR3 region has 13 residues. This chain's CDR3 is CAWSRRGRYEQYF. For the CDR3, the DNA is TGTGCCTGGAGCCGAAGGGGCAGGTACGAGCAGTACTTC.

This clonotype was recorded many times. The chain joins TRBV5-5 to TRBJ1-6; 9 bases are a match to TRBD1. V lost 4 bases to trimming and J lost 6 bases; unmatched junction nucleotides: 8. Germline V gene lookup returns CDR1 SGHKS and CDR2 YYEKEE (reference sequence). The CDR3 loop spans 16 amino acids. This CDR3 is CASSLDRGFINSPLHF. The CDR3, as DNA: TGTGCCAGCAGCCTGGACAGGGGCTTTATTAATTCACCCCTCCACTTT.

The table lists this clonotype with many counts. The rearrangement joins TRBV29-1 to TRBJ2-1, with 15 positions matching TRBD2. The CDR3 sequence is 15 residues long. CDR1 and CDR2 from the germline V gene are SQVTM and ANQGSEA. V trimming: 6 bases; J trimming: 8 bases; junction bases outside the gene matches: 8. The CDR3 sequence is CSVTPGTSGGYEQFF. CDR3 nucleotides: TGCAGCGTCACCCCGGGGACTAGCGGGGGGTATGAGCAGTTCTTC.

The table lists this clonotype with many counts. The chain joins TRBV7-9 to TRBJ2-2; perhaps TRBD2 as D (7 bases). Trimming took 3 bases from V and 5 from J, leaving 16 bases between them. Germline values: CDR1 SEHNR, CDR2 FQNEAQ (reference sequence). The CDR3 has 16 residues. The CDR3 bases are TGTGCCAGCAGCTTTTCCAGCGGGACATTTACCGGGGAGCTGTTTTTT. Amino acid sequence: CASSFSSGTFTGELFF.

V usage is TRBV14 and J usage is TRBJ2-7; 8 bases are shared with TRBD1. V lost 1 base to trimming and J lost 3 bases; unmatched junction nucleotides: 2. The CDR3 has 14 residues. Germline V CDR1 and CDR2: SGHDN, FVKESK. CDR3 residues: CASSQGTGIYEQYF. CDR3 in DNA: TGTGCCAGCAGCCAAGGGACAGGGATCTACGAGCAGTACTTC.

The rearrangement links TRBV11-2 to TRBJ2-3; 12 nucleotides match TRBD2. This CDR3 is built from 13 residues. Germline V CDR1 and CDR2: SGHAT, FQNNGV. The V segment lost 8 bases and the J segment 10 bases; nucleotides outside the gene matches: 7. The CDR3 region is CASGPRTSGAQYF. As DNA, the CDR3 is TGTGCCAGCGGCCCCAGGACTAGCGGGGCGCAGTATTTT.

This clonotype was seen repeatedly, ten times or more. V is TRBV5-6 and J is TRBJ1-3; perhaps TRBD1 as D (5 bases). Germline-derived CDR1 and CDR2 are SGHDT and YYEEEE. This CDR3 region has 13 residues. Trimming shortened V by 4 bases and J by 4 bases, and 9 bases separated the two germline ends. The CDR3 loop is CASSEDTGNTIYF. DNA of the CDR3: TGTGCCAGCAGCGAGGACACGGGAAACACCATATATTTT. Drawing the rest from reference TRBV5-6 and TRBJ1-3, the complete variable domain is DAGVTQSPTHLIKTRGQQVTLRCSPKSGHDTVSWYQQALGQGPQFIFQYYEEEERQRGNFPDRFSGHQFPNYSSELNVNALLLGDSALYLCASSEDTGNTIYFGEGSWLTVV.

The chain couples TRBV19 to TRBJ2-7; D uncertain. CDR1 and CDR2 from the germline V gene are LNHDA and SQIVND (reference sequence). The V and J ends lost 2 bases and 2 bases respectively, with 7 bases between them. There are 13 residues in the CDR3. Here the CDR3 DNA reads TGTGCCAGTAGTATAAAACAGACCTACGAGCAGTACTTC. As protein: CASSIKQTYEQYF.

The chain links TRBV12-3 or TRBV12-4 to TRBJ1-5, with 12 bases aligning to TRBD1. The CDR3 covers 16 residues. J lost 4 bases, V lost 5 bases, and 6 bases had no gene match. As DNA, the CDR3 is TGTGCCAGCAGTCCGGGACAGGGGGCGCGTAATCAGCCCCAGCATTTT. Its protein is CASSPGQGARNQPQHF.

This clonotype was detected many times. The chain has TRBV5-1 and TRBJ1-5, with a weak D call TRBD1 (6 bases). Germline V gene lookup returns CDR1 SGHRS and CDR2 YFSETQ. V was clipped by 3 bases and J by 0 bases, with 10 bases between them. This CDR3 has 15 amino acids. This chain's CDR3 is CASSSEGDSNQPQHF. DNA for the CDR3: TGCGCCAGCAGCTCCGAGGGGGATAGCAATCAGCCCCAGCATTTT.

This clonotype showed up many times. The V gene is TRBV19, the J gene TRBJ1-2; D ambiguous. V dropped 7 bases and J dropped 6 bases, with 18 bases sitting between them. The germline V gene encodes CDR1 LNHDA and CDR2 SQIVND (reference sequence). This CDR3 has 14 amino acids. The chain's CDR3 is CASTNPPMIHGYTF. CDR3 DNA: TGTGCCAGTACCAACCCCCCTATGATTCATGGCTACACCTTC.

For this clonotype: This may be a read error, as it is one base from a much larger clone. The chain has TRBV7-7 and TRBJ2-1, with 12 positions matching TRBD2. The V segment lost 5 bases and the J segment 5 bases; nucleotides outside the gene matches: 4. CDR1 and CDR2 (germline): SSHAT, FNYEAQ (reference sequence). The CDR3 sequence is 15 residues long. CDR3 amino acids: CASSTRTSGNNEQFF. DNA for the CDR3: TGTGCCAGCAGCACCCGGACTAGCGGGAACAATGAGCAGTTCTTC.

Points on this clonotype: Since a much larger clone is just one base distant, this may be a read error. The rearrangement uses TRBV7-9 and TRBJ1-1; no clear D gene. The CDR3 runs 13 residues. CDR1 SEHNR and CDR2 FQNEAQ come from the germline V gene (reference sequence). The germline V and J ends were trimmed by 7 bases and 4 bases, with 13 bases remaining between them. The CDR3 sequence is CASIRTVSTEAFF. The CDR3, as DNA: TGTGCCAGCATCCGGACGGTGAGCACTGAAGCTTTCTTT.

This clonotype has ten or more counts. The chain joins TRBV29-1 to TRBJ1-1, with D unresolved. Between the trimmed V and J ends, which lost 7 bases and 4 bases, there was a span of 13 bases. This CDR3 region has 12 residues. The germline CDR1 and CDR2 sequences are SQVTM and ANQGSEA. CDR3 nucleotide sequence: TGCAGCGGCGGGTGGCGAGGCACTGAAGCTTTCTTT. Protein: CSGGWRGTEAFF.

This clonotype was seen repeatedly, ten times or more. V is TRBV15 and J is TRBJ2-5; D is unclear. Trimming shortened V by 1 base and J by 2 bases, and 11 bases separated the two germline ends. The CDR3 totals 15 residues. Germline loops: CDR1 LNHNV, CDR2 YYDKDF (reference sequence). CDR3 sequence reads: CATSRVALIQETQYF. In DNA form, the CDR3 reads TGTGCCACCAGCAGAGTAGCTCTTATTCAAGAGACCCAGTACTTC.

This clonotype was found many times. The chain combines TRBV2 with TRBJ2-5; D perhaps matches TRBD2 (6 bases). The V end was cut by 5 bases, the J end by 1 base, with 11 bases between. The CDR3 is 14 residues long. Per the germline V gene, CDR1 is SNHLY and CDR2 is FYNNEI. CDR3 region: CASSPRDFQETQYF. CDR3 nucleotide sequence: TGTGCCAGCAGTCCCCGGGACTTCCAAGAGACCCAGTACTTC.

At least ten counts were recorded for this clonotype. The rearrangement joins TRBV12-3 or TRBV12-4 to TRBJ1-5; 8 positions agree with TRBD1. The V segment lost 7 bases and the J segment 2 bases; nucleotides outside the gene matches: 7. The CDR3 has 15 amino acids. CDR3 sequence: CASTFRGLGNQPQHF. The CDR3 region has the DNA TGTGCCAGCACATTCAGGGGGCTAGGCAATCAGCCCCAGCATTTT.

This clonotype has at least ten counts. The V and J genes are TRBV15 and TRBJ2-5; possibly TRBD1 or TRBD2 for D (5 bases each). V lost 0 bases and J lost 4, with 15 bases in between. The CDR3 consists of 16 residues. The germline V gene has CDR1 LNHNV and CDR2 YYDKDF (reference sequence). The CDR3 loop is CATSRDKLGPLETQYF. Written as DNA, the CDR3 is TGTGCCACCAGCAGAGATAAATTGGGACCCCTAGAGACCCAGTACTTC. Full variable domain (missing parts from reference TRBV15 and TRBJ2-5): DAMVIQNPRYQVTQFGKPVTLSCSQTLNHNVMYWYQQKSSQAPKLLFHYYDKDFNNEADTPDNFQSRRPNTSFCFLDIRSPGLGDTAMYLCATSRDKLGPLETQYFGPGTRLLVL.

In this sample, this clonotype turned up many times. The chain recombines TRBV12-3 or TRBV12-4 with TRBJ2-1; maybe TRBD2 (6 bases). Trimming removed 5 bases from V and 4 bases from J, with 12 bases in between. The CDR3 consists of 14 residues. The CDR3 here is CASSPPGGYNEQFF. CDR3 nucleotides: TGTGCCAGCAGTCCCCCCGGAGGGTACAATGAGCAGTTCTTC.

This clonotype was seen many times. The chain joins TRBV4-1 to TRBJ2-3; D unclear. Between the trimmed V and J ends, which lost 1 base and 4 bases, there was a span of 9 bases. Germline CDR1 MGHRA, CDR2 YSYEKL. This CDR3 is 14 amino acids long. CDR3 region: CASSQVFIPDTQYF. CDR3 in DNA: TGCGCCAGCAGCCAAGTCTTTATACCAGATACGCAGTATTTT.

This clonotype was counted many times. The genes are TRBV20-1 and TRBJ2-2, with D possibly TRBD2 on 7 matching bases. The germline V and J ends were trimmed by 0 bases and 4 bases, with 15 bases remaining between them. The CDR3 contains 16 residues. CDR1 DFQATT and CDR2 SNEGSKA come from the germline V gene (reference sequence). The CDR3 sequence is CSARDRRGGGTGELFF. CDR3 sequence (DNA): TGCAGTGCTAGAGATCGGAGGGGAGGGGGCACCGGGGAGCTGTTTTTT.